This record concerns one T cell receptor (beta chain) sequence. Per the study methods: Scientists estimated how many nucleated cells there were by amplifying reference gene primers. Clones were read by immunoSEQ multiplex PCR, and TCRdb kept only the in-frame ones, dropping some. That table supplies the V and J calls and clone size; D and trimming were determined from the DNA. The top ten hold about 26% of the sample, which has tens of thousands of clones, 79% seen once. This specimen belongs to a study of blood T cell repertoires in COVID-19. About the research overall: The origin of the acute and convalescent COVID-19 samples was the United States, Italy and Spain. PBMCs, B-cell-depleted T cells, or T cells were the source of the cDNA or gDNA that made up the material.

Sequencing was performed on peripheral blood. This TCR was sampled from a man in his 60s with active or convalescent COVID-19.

This chain's CDR3 is CAWSLGAGLMAFF. The CDR3 region has the DNA TGTGCCTGGAGTCTAGGGGCAGGGCTAATGGCTTTCTTT. The chain carries TRBV30 and TRBJ1-1; tentative D call: TRBD1 (5 bases). Germline V gives CDR1 GTSNPN, CDR2 SVGIG (reference sequence). Trimming stripped 2 bases from V and 11 bases from J, with 18 bases between. The length of the CDR3 is 13 residues.